This T cell receptor (beta chain) was observed in a study of T cells in Graves' hyperthyroidism and ophthalmopathy. RNA transcripts yielded amplified TCR beta CDR3 regions. In the first-round RT-PCR of the TCR CDR3, the HTBI primer set was used. TCRdb passed the multiplex PCR reads through MiXCR, listing each CDR3 protein once. Counted here are some 570,000 distinct CDR3 sequences, under 20% occurring once; the ten biggest clones make up approximately 16%. Uncontrolled infection, other autoimmune disease, pregnancy or lactation led to exclusion. The PBMCs were taken from about 10 ml of fresh peripheral blood. This CDR3 has 15 residues. Looked up from germline, CDR1 is ENHRY and CDR2 is SYGVKD. The V segment lost 7 bases and the J segment 3 bases; nucleotides outside the gene matches: 8.

The chain links TRBV10-3 to TRBJ2-2; 7 bases fit TRBD2. The sequence came from a woman aged 18 to 35 with Graves' ophthalmopathy. Sequencing input: blood. This chain's CDR3 is CAIKRLAGYTGELFF. The CDR3 DNA reads TGTGCCATCAAGCGATTAGCGGGCTACACCGGGGAGCTGTTTTTT.